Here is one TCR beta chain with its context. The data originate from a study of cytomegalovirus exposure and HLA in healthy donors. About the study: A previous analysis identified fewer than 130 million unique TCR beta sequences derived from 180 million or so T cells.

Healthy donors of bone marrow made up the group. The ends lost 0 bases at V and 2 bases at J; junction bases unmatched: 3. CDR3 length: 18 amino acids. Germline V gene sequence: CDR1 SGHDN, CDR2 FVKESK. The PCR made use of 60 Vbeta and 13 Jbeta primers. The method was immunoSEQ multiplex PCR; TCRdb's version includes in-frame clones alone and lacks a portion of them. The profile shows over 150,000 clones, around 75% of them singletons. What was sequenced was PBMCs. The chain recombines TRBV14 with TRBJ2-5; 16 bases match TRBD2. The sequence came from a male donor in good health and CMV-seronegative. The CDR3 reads CASSQDSGLAGGQETQYF. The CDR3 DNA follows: TGTGCCAGCAGCCAAGATTCGGGACTAGCGGGAGGGCAAGAGACCCAGTACTTC.